This passage covers 23 T cell receptor beta chains from one sample sequenced in a study of shared clonotypes between healthy human individuals. The protocol was immunoSEQ multiplex PCR, while the TCRdb copy is restricted to in-frame clones and leaves out a portion. There are some 580,000 clones in the sample; roughly 97% occur only once, and roughly 0.05% lies in the top ten. The sample comprised naive CD4+ T cells sorted from blood. Sample subset: CD45RA+ positively selected. The origin of the receptors is a woman aged 25 to 39 in good health.

The rearrangement links TRBV11-2 to TRBJ1-5, with D perhaps TRBD1 (5 bases). Germline V gene lookup returns CDR1 SGHAT and CDR2 FQNNGV. The germline V and J ends were trimmed by 5 bases and 2 bases, with 13 bases remaining between them. The CDR3 extends over 15 amino acids. CDR3 residues: CASSPGTWGNQPQHF. CDR3 DNA: TGTGCCAGCAGCCCCGGGACTTGGGGCAATCAGCCCCAGCATTTT.

The J gene is TRBJ2-5, the V gene TRBV2; D gene uncertain. The CDR3 runs 13 residues. V lost 5 bases, J lost 5 bases, and 12 bases lay in between. The germline gives CDR1 SNHLY, CDR2 FYNNEI. The CDR3 sequence is CASSLYERETQYF. The CDR3 nucleotides read TGTGCCAGCAGTCTATATGAACGGGAGACCCAGTACTTC. The full variable domain, with the rest looked up from reference TRBV2 and TRBJ2-5, is EPEVTQTPSHQVTQMGQEVILRCVPISNHLYFYWYRQILGQKVEFLVSFYNNEISEKSEIFDDQFSVERPDGSNFTLKIRSTKLEDSAMYFCASSLYERETQYFGPGTRLLVL.

The gene calls are TRBV7-9 and TRBJ2-1; TRBD2 matches at 7 bases. The CDR3 totals 15 residues. V lost 2 bases to trimming and J lost 4 bases; unmatched junction nucleotides: 5. Germline loops: CDR1 SEHNR, CDR2 FQNEAQ (reference sequence). CDR3 in DNA: TGTGCCAGCAGCTTAATTGCGGGAGTGTACAATGAGCAGTTCTTC. Protein product: CASSLIAGVYNEQFF.

The rearrangement uses TRBV28 and TRBJ2-7, with a possible D match to TRBD2 (7 bases). Germline V gene sequence: CDR1 MDHEN, CDR2 SYDVKM. V was shortened by 5 bases and J by 0 bases, with 11 bases between the two germline ends. This CDR3 region has 14 residues. The CDR3 nucleotides are TGTGCCAGCAGTCCGGGGGGCAGCTCCTACGAGCAGTACTTC. Protein sequence: CASSPGGSSYEQYF.

This rearrangement joins TRBV5-1 to TRBJ2-2; D gene unclear. Germline V CDR1 and CDR2: SGHRS, YFSETQ. The CDR3 is made up of 12 amino acids. Trimming removed 4 bases at V and 7 bases at J, with 8 bases between. As DNA, the CDR3 is TGCGCCAGCAGCCTGAATGTCGGGGAGCTGTTTTTT. This encodes CASSLNVGELFF.

This chain joins TRBV5-1 and TRBJ2-7, with 12 bases that match TRBD2. After removal of 6 bases from V and 7 bases from J, the junction contained 5 bases not matched to a gene. This CDR3 region has 13 residues. CDR1 SGHRS and CDR2 YFSETQ come from the germline V gene. The CDR3 sequence: CASKTSGSEEQYF. CDR3 nucleotides: TGCGCCAGCAAGACTAGCGGGAGTGAAGAGCAGTACTTC.

This chain joins TRBV6-1 and TRBJ2-1, with D perhaps matching TRBD1 (6 bases). V gave up 7 bases and J gave up 2 bases, with 15 bases separating them. This CDR3 comprises 15 residues. CDR1 is MNHNS and CDR2 is SASEGT in the germline V gene. CDR3 DNA: TGTGCCAGCAAGACCGACAGGTCAGCCTACAATGAGCAGTTCTTC. Its protein is CASKTDRSAYNEQFF.

The DNA of the CDR3 is TGTGCCAGCACCCATCGCCCCGGGACGGACACCACAGATACGCAGTATTTT. Translation: CASTHRPGTDTTDTQYF. The V and J genes are TRBV5-4 and TRBJ2-3; perhaps D is TRBD1 or TRBD2 (5 bases each). In germline, CDR1 is SGHNT, CDR2 YYREEE (reference sequence). The CDR3 has 17 residues. The V end was cut by 6 bases, the J end by 2 bases, with 22 bases between.

This chain links TRBV19 with TRBJ2-2; 8 bases match TRBD1. Germline V CDR1 and CDR2: LNHDA, SQIVND (reference sequence). The CDR3 consists of 13 residues. The trim removed 4 bases at V and 6 bases at J, leaving 1 base unmatched. This chain's CDR3 is CASSTDRAGELFF. Written as DNA, the CDR3 is TGTGCCAGTAGTACGGACAGGGCCGGGGAGCTGTTTTTT.

The gene calls are TRBV7-9 and TRBJ2-1; weak D call: TRBD1 (6 bases). Per the germline V gene, CDR1 is SEHNR and CDR2 is FQNEAQ (reference sequence). The V end lost 3 bases, the J end lost 1 base, and 10 bases lay between the germline ends. The CDR3 extends over 15 amino acids. The CDR3 DNA reads as TGTGCCAGCAGCTTTGGGACACGATCCTACAATGAGCAGTTCTTC. Translation: CASSFGTRSYNEQFF. The complete variable domain, with remaining parts taken from reference TRBV7-9 and TRBJ2-1, reads DTGVSQNPRHKITKRGQNVTFRCDPISEHNRLYWYRQTLGQGPEFLTYFQNEAQLEKSRLLSDRFSAERPKGSFSTLEIQRTEQGDSAMYLCASSFGTRSYNEQFFGPGTRLTVL.

The V gene is TRBV19, the J gene TRBJ2-7, with D hard to call. The CDR3 extends over 15 amino acids. Germline V gene sequence: CDR1 LNHDA, CDR2 SQIVND (reference sequence). V lost 4 bases to trimming and J lost 7 bases, with 20 bases between them. The CDR3 reads CASSRSTGSWQEQYF. The CDR3 DNA reads as TGTGCCAGTAGTAGGAGTACGGGTAGCTGGCAGGAGCAGTACTTC.

CDR3 DNA sequence: TGTGCCACCCTCAGGGACAGAGGGAATGGGAACATTCAGTACTTC. It translates to CATLRDRGNGNIQYF. The chain is built from TRBV6-1 and TRBJ2-4; 7 positions agree with TRBD1. This CDR3 is built from 15 residues. From germline, CDR1 is MNHNS and CDR2 SASEGT. V trimming: 10 bases; J trimming: 7 bases; junction bases outside the gene matches: 16.

V and J are TRBV7-9 and TRBJ2-6; D perhaps matches TRBD1 (5 bases). This CDR3 is 15 amino acids long. Germline V lookup: CDR1 SEHNR, CDR2 FQNEAQ (reference sequence). Deletions cut 5 bases from V and 2 bases from J, with 10 bases between. CDR3 loop: CASSPVGAGANVLTF. Here the CDR3 DNA reads TGTGCCAGCAGCCCTGTAGGGGCTGGGGCCAACGTCCTGACTTTC.

J is TRBJ2-3 and V is TRBV10-1; TRBD2 matches 8 bases. CDR1 and CDR2 (germline): WNHNN, SYGVQD (reference sequence). The CDR3 is made up of 15 amino acids. J was trimmed by 5 bases and V by 2 bases; bases with no gene match: 6. The CDR3 DNA follows: TGCGCCAGCAGTGAGAGCGGGAGAGTGGAAGATACGCAGTATTTT. This sequence encodes CASSESGRVEDTQYF.

V gene TRBV28 combines with J gene TRBJ2-1; D is unclear. From germline, CDR1 is MDHEN and CDR2 SYDVKM. The CDR3 loop spans 14 amino acids. Trimming removed 4 bases at V and 6 bases at J, with 13 bases between. The CDR3 DNA follows: TGTGCCAGCAGTTCCCTAGACCGGTCCAATGAGCAGTTCTTC. Its translation is CASSSLDRSNEQFF.

This sequence joins TRBV5-8 and TRBJ2-5; 10 bases are a match to TRBD2. The germline V gene has CDR1 SGHTS and CDR2 YDEGEE. This CDR3 region has 18 residues. V trimming: 4 bases; J trimming: 0 bases; junction bases outside the gene matches: 12. CDR3: CASSLPGTSDLYQETQYF. The CDR3 DNA is TGTGCCAGCAGCCTCCCCGGGACTAGCGATCTGTACCAAGAGACCCAGTACTTC.

This sequence joins TRBV4-2 and TRBJ2-7; TRBD2 agrees at 7 bases. CDR1 is LGHNA, CDR2 YNFKEQ, per germline. Unmatched junction bases numbered 19, after V lost 3 bases and J lost 5 bases. CDR3 length: 18 amino acids. The CDR3 coding sequence is TGTGCCAGCAGCCAGGACGTGGCTAGCGGAACCCCTCGCCACGAGCAGTACTTC. This translates into CASSQDVASGTPRHEQYF.

This rearrangement joins TRBV19 to TRBJ1-2; 7 bases agree with TRBD1. The germline V gene has CDR1 LNHDA and CDR2 SQIVND (reference sequence). J lost 5 bases, V lost 9 bases, and 6 bases had no gene match. The CDR3 is made up of 12 amino acids. The CDR3 bases are TGTGCCAGCAGCCAGGGGGGATATGGCTACACCTTC. Protein product: CASSQGGYGYTF.

The V gene is TRBV5-1, the J gene TRBJ1-1; D perhaps matches TRBD1 (6 bases). Trimming took off 0 bases at V and 4 bases at J, with 13 bases between the two ends. CDR1 and CDR2 from the germline V gene are SGHRS and YFSETQ. The CDR3 has 15 amino acids. In nucleotides, the CDR3 is TGCGCCAGCAGCTTGGATAGGTCGGGGGCCACTGAAGCTTTCTTT. Protein: CASSLDRSGATEAFF.

In nucleotides, the CDR3 is TGTGCCAGTAGTGGAACCGGAGGAAATGAAAAACTGTTTTTT. Its translation is CASSGTGGNEKLFF. J is TRBJ1-4 and V is TRBV19, with D unclear. CDR1 is LNHDA, CDR2 SQIVND, per germline (reference sequence). This CDR3 is 14 amino acids long. V gave up 5 bases and J gave up 5 bases, with 12 bases separating them.

The chain couples TRBV27 to TRBJ2-1; 8 bases are shared with TRBD2. CDR1 is MNHEY, CDR2 SMNVEV, per germline (reference sequence). The CDR3 is made up of 16 amino acids. After removal of 2 bases from V and 10 bases from J, the junction contained 13 bases not matched to a gene. The CDR3 nucleotides read TGTGCCAGCAGTTTAATGGCGGGAGGCTCCCCCCAGGAGCAGTTCTTC. It translates to CASSLMAGGSPQEQFF.

The chain is built from TRBV7-2 and TRBJ2-1; 8 nucleotides agree with TRBD2. Losses at the gene ends were 5 bases for V and 5 bases for J; bases not matched to a gene: 5. There are 14 residues in the CDR3. The germline V gene encodes CDR1 SGHTA and CDR2 FQGNSA. The CDR3 DNA is TGTGCCAGCAGCCATGGACTAGCCGACAATGAGCAGTTCTTC. As protein: CASSHGLADNEQFF.

The rearrangement joins TRBV5-4 to TRBJ1-1; D remains unclear. Germline lookup yields CDR1 SGHNT and CDR2 YYREEE (reference sequence). The germline V and J ends were trimmed by 4 bases and 3 bases, with 22 bases remaining between them. CDR3 size: 17 residues. CDR3 residues: CASSVDPQQFFDTEAFF. The CDR3 DNA is TGTGCCAGCAGCGTGGACCCCCAACAGTTCTTTGACACTGAAGCTTTCTTT.